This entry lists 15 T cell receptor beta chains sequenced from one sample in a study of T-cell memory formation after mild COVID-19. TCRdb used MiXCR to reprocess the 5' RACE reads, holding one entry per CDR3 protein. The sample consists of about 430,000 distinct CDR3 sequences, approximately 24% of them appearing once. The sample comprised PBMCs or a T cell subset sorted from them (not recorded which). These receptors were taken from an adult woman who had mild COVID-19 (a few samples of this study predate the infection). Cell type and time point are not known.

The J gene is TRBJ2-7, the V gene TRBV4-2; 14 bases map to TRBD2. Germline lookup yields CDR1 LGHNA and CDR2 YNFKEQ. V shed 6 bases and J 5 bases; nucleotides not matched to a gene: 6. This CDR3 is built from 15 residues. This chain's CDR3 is CASRPGLAGVHEQYF. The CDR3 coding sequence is TGTGCCAGCAGACCGGGACTAGCGGGGGTACACGAGCAGTACTTC.

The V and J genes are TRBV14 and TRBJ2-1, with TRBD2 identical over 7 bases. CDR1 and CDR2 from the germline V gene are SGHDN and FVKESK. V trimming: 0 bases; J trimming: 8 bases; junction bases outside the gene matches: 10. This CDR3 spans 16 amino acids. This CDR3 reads CASSQEASGSTDEQFF. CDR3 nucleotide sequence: TGTGCCAGCAGCCAAGAGGCTAGCGGCAGTACGGATGAGCAGTTCTTC. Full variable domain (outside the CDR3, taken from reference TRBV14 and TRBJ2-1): EAGVTQFPSHSVIEKGQTVTLRCDPISGHDNLYWYRRVMGKEIKFLLHFVKESKQDESGMPNNRFLAERTGGTYSTLKVQPAELEDSGVYFCASSQEASGSTDEQFFGPGTRLTVL.

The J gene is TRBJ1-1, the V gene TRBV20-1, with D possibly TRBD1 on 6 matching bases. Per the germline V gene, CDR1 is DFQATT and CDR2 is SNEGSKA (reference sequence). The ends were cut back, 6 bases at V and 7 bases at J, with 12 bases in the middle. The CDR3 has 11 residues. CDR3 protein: CSAPGQLEAFF. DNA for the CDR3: TGCAGTGCGCCTGGACAGCTTGAAGCTTTCTTT.

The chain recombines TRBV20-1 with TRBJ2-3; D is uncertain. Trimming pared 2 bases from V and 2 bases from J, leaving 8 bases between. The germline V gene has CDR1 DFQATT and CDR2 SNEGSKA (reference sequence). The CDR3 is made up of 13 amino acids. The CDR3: CSARFFPTDTQYF. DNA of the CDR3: TGCAGTGCTAGATTCTTCCCCACAGATACGCAGTATTTT.

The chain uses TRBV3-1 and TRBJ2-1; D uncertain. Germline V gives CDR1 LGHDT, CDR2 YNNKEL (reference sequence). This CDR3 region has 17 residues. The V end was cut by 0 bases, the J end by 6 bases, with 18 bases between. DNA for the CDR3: TGTGCCAGCAGCCAAGATAGGGCCCCCCCAGGTCGCAATGAGCAGTTCTTC. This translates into CASSQDRAPPGRNEQFF.

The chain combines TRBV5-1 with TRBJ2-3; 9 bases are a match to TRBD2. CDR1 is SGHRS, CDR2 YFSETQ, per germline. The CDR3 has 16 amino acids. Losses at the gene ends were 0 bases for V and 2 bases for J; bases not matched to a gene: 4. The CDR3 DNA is TGCGCCAGCAGCTTGGGTTCTAGCGGGAACACAGATACGCAGTATTTT. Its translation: CASSLGSSGNTDTQYF.

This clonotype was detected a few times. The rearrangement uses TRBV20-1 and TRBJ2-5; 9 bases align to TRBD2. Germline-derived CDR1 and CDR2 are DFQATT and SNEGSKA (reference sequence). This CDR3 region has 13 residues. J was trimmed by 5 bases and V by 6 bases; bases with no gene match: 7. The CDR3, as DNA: TGCAGTGCCCCTTCTAGCGGGGAGGAGACCCAGTACTTC. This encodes CSAPSSGEETQYF.

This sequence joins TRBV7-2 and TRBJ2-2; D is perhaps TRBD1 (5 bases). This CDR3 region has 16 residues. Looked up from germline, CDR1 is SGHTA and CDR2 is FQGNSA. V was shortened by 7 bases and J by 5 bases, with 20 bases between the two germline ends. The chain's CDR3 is CASTPHRQGRTGELFF. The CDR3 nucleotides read TGTGCCAGCACCCCTCATAGGCAGGGAAGGACCGGGGAGCTGTTTTTT.

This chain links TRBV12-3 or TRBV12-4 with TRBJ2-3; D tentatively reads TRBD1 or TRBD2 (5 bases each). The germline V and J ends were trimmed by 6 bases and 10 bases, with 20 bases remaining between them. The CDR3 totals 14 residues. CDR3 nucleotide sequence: TGTGCCAGCAGAAATGGAATCGGGGCTTATCCGCAGTATTTT. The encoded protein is CASRNGIGAYPQYF.

The DNA of the CDR3 is TGCGCCAGCAGCTTGCGCGTCGGGGGATTCACCGGGGAGCTGTTTTTT. Protein sequence: CASSLRVGGFTGELFF. The chain links TRBV5-1 to TRBJ2-2; possible D gene TRBD2, 6 bases. This CDR3 spans 16 amino acids. Per the germline V gene, CDR1 is SGHRS and CDR2 is YFSETQ. V was trimmed by 1 base and J by 4 bases, leaving 14 bases between them.

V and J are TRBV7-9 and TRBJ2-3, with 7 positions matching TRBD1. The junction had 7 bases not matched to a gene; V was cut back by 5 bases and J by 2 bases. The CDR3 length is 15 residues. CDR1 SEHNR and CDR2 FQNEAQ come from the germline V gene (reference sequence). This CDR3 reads CASSPPGQFTDTQYF. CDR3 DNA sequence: TGTGCCAGCAGCCCTCCGGGACAGTTCACAGATACGCAGTATTTT.

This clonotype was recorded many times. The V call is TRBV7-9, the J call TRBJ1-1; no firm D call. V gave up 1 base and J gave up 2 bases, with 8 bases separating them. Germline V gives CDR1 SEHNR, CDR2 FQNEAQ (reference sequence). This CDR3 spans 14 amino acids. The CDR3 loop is CASSLDNSNTEAFF. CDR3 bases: TGTGCCAGCAGCTTAGATAACAGTAACACTGAAGCTTTCTTT.

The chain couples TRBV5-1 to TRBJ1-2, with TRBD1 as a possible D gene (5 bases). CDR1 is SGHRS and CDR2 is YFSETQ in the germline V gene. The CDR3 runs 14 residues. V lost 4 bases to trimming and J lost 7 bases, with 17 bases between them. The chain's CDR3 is CASSPDGGIGGYTF. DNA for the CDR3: TGCGCCAGCAGCCCGGATGGGGGTATCGGTGGCTACACCTTC.

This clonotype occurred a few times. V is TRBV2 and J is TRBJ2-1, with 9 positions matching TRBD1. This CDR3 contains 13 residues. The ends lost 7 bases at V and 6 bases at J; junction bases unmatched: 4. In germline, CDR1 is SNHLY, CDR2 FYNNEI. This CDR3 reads CASIQTGGNEQFF. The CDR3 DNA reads TGTGCCAGCATCCAGACAGGGGGCAATGAGCAGTTCTTC.

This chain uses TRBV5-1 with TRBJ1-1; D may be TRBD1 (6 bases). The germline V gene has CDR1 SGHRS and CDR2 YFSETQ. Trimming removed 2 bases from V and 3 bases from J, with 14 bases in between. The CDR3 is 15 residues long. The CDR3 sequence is CASSFLGGADTEAFF. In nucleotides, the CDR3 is TGCGCCAGCAGCTTTCTGGGGGGCGCGGACACTGAAGCTTTCTTT.